This T cell receptor beta chain stems from a study of identical twins. Study observations and caveats: Zero-insertion analyses could be partly confounded by invariant MAIT and iNKT cells.

Unique molecular identifiers were present on cDNA, and template switching added a universal primer site. TCRdb re-derived calls from the 5' RACE reads in MiXCR, one entry per CDR3 protein. The data contain some 230,000 distinct CDR3 sequences, about 6.7% of them singletons. V was trimmed by 2 bases and J by 1 base, leaving 11 bases between them. CDR1 is MNHEY, CDR2 SVGEGT, per germline. This CDR3 contains 15 residues. For this clonotype: Antigen specificity is unknown.

This sample was also put to use in a study of T cells expressing NK-cell markers. That report adds: Researchers got TCR beta repertoires out of sorted CD3+CD56+NKG2C+, CD3+CD56+NKG2C- and CD3+CD56-NKG2C+ T cells. Each of over 5 donors carried dominant NKG2C+ clonotypes accounting for about 1.0-8% of CD8+ T cells.

The gene calls are TRBV6-2 or TRBV6-3 and TRBJ1-1; no clear D gene. Sequencing input: CD8+ T cells sorted from blood. This TCR was recovered from a woman between 18 and 30 years old in good health. The CDR3 sequence: CASSYTGDWNTEAFF. CDR3 nucleotide sequence: TGTGCCAGCAGTTACACTGGGGATTGGAACACTGAAGCTTTCTTT.